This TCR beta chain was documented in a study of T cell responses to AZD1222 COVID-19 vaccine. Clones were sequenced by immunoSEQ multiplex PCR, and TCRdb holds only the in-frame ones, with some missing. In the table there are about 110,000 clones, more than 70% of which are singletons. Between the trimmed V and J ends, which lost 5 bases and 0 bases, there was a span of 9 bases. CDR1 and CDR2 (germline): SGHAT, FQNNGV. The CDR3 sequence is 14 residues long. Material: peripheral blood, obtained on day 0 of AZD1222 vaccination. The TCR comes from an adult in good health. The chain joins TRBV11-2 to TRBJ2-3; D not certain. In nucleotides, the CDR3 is TGTGCCAGCAGCCAGATTCCAAGCACAGATACGCAGTATTTT. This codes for CASSQIPSTDTQYF.